This T cell receptor beta chain originates from a study of blood T cell repertoires in COVID-19. This study enrolled people aged about 18 to 100 from around 25 US geographic areas. Clinical history as reported by participants underpinned cohort assignment. What the recovered Cohort 3 donors had was two negative PCRs, clearance, or symptom resolution. There are 14 residues in the CDR3. The V segment lost 10 bases and the J segment 9 bases; nucleotides outside the gene matches: 15. The V gene's germline CDR1 is MDHEN and CDR2 SYDVKM. Per the original methods: Counts of nucleated cells, estimated from reference gene primer amplification, were obtained. Assay: immunoSEQ multiplex PCR; the TCRdb copy retains only in-frame clones and omits some. V, J and clone size were drawn from that table, and D and trimming were deduced from the DNA. The table has some 150,000 clones, 78% seen once.

The gene calls are TRBV28 and TRBJ2-5; 9 nucleotides agree with TRBD1. The sequence was obtained from a woman between 50 and 59 years old who had recovered from COVID-19. Sequencing used PBMCs or T cells enriched from blood (not recorded which). The CDR3 DNA sequence: TGTGCCACCTCGGGACAGGGAGTACAAGATTCCCAGTACTTC. Its protein is CATSGQGVQDSQYF.